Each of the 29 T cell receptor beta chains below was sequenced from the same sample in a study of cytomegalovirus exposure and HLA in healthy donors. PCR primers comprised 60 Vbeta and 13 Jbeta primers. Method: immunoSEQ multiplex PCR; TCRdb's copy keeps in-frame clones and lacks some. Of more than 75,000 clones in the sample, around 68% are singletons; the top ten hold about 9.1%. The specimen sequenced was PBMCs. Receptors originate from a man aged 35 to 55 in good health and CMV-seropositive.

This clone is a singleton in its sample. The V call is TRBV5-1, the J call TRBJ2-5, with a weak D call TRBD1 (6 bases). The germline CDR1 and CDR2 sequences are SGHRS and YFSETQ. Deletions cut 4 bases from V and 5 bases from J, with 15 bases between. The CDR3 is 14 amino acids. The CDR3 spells CASSAGLQGETQYF. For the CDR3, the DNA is TGCGCCAGCAGCGCGGGTCTCCAGGGGGAGACCCAGTACTTC.

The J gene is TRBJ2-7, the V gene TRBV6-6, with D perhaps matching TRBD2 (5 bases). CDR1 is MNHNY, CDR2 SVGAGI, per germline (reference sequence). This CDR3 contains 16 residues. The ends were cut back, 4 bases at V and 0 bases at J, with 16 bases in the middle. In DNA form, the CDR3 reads TGTGCCAGCAGTTTTAACGGCGGGTTGAGCTCCTACGAGCAGTACTTC. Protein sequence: CASSFNGGLSSYEQYF.

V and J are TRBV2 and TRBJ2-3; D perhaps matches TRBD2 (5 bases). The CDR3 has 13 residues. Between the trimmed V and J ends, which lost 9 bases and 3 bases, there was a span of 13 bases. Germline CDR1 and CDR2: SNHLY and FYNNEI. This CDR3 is CARSAGGTDTQYF. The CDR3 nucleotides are TGTGCCAGATCCGCAGGAGGTACAGATACGCAGTATTTT. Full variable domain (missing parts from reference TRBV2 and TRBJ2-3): EPEVTQTPSHQVTQMGQEVILRCVPISNHLYFYWYRQILGQKVEFLVSFYNNEISEKSEIFDDQFSVERPDGSNFTLKIRSTKLEDSAMYFCARSAGGTDTQYFGPGTRLTVL.

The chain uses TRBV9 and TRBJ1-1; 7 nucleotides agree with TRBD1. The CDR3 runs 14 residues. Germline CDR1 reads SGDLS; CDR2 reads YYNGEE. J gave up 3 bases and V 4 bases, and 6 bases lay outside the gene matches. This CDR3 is CASSNRDSHTEAFF. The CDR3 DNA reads TGTGCCAGCAGCAACCGGGACAGTCACACTGAAGCTTTCTTT. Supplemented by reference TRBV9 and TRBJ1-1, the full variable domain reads DSGVTQTPKHLITATGQRVTLRCSPRSGDLSVYWYQQSLDQGLQFLIQYYNGEERAKGNILERFSAQQFPDLHSELNLSSLELGDSALYFCASSNRDSHTEAFFGQGTRLTVV.

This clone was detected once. The CDR3 loop is CASSPQGAQTEAFF. CDR3 nucleotides: TGTGCCAGCTCACCCCAGGGGGCACAGACTGAAGCTTTCTTT. The V call is TRBV18, the J call TRBJ1-1; 8 bases line up with TRBD1. V was clipped by 3 bases and J by 5 bases; unmatched bases: 5. Germline CDR1 is KGHSH and CDR2 is LQKENI. The CDR3 covers 14 residues.

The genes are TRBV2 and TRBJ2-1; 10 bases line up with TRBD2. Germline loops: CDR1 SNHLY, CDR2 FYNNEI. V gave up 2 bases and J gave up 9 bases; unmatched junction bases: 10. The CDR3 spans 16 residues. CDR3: CASSEMETSGMSEQFF. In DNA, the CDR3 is TGTGCCAGCAGTGAAATGGAAACTAGCGGGATGAGTGAGCAGTTCTTC. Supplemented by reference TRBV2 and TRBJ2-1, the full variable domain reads EPEVTQTPSHQVTQMGQEVILRCVPISNHLYFYWYRQILGQKVEFLVSFYNNEISEKSEIFDDQFSVERPDGSNFTLKIRSTKLEDSAMYFCASSEMETSGMSEQFFGPGTRLTVL.

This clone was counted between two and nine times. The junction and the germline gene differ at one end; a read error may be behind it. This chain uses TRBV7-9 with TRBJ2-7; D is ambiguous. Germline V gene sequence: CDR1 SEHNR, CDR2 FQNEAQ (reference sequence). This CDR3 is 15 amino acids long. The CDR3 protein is CSSSLPYVSSYEQYF. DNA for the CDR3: TGTTCCAGCAGCTTACCTTACGTGAGCTCCTACGAGCAGTACTTC.

DNA for the CDR3: TGTGCCACGGCAACTGGAGGGCCAACAGATACGCAGTATTTT. Translation gives CATATGGPTDTQYF. The chain is built from TRBV15 and TRBJ2-3; possibly TRBD2 for D (6 bases). The CDR3 loop spans 14 amino acids. V gave up 9 bases and J gave up 3 bases, with 16 bases separating them. CDR1 and CDR2 (germline): LNHNV, YYDKDF (reference sequence).

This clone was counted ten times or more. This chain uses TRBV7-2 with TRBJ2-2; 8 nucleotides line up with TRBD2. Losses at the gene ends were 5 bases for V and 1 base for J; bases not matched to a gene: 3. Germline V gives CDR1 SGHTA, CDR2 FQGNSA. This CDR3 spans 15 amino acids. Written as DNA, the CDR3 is TGTGCCAGCAGCCGCCTAGCGGGGAACACCGGGGAGCTGTTTTTT. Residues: CASSRLAGNTGELFF.

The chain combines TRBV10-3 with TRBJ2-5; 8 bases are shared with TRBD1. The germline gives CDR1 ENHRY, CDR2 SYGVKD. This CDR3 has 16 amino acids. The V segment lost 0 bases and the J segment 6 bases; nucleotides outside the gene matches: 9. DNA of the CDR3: TGTGCCATCAGTGAGTCGGGGCAGGGGGCAGTTAAGACCCAGTACTTC. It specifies CAISESGQGAVKTQYF.

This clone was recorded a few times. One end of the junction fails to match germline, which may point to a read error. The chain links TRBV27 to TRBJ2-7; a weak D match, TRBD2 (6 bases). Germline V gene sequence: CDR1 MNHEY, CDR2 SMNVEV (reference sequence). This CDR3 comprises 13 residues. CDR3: CASSLTSSHEQYF. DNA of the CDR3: TGTGCCAGCAGTTTAACTAGCTCCCACGAGCAGTACTTC.

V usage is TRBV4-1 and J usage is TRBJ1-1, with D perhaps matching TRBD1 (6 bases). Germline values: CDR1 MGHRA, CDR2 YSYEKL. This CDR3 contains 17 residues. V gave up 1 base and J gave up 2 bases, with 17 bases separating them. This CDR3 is CASSQVRGGQINTEAFF. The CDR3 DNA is TGCGCCAGCAGCCAAGTACGAGGAGGACAGATTAACACTGAAGCTTTCTTT.

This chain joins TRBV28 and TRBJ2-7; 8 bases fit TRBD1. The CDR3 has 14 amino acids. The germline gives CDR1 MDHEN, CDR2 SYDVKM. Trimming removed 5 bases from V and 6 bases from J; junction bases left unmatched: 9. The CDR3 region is CASSARDRWGEQYF. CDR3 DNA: TGTGCCAGCAGTGCCCGGGACAGGTGGGGCGAGCAGTACTTC.

CDR3 sequence: CAISDGTSGSNEQFF. Written as DNA, the CDR3 is TGTGCCATCAGTGACGGGACTAGCGGGAGCAATGAGCAGTTCTTC. The rearrangement joins TRBV10-3 to TRBJ2-1; 14 bases fit TRBD2. The V segment lost 3 bases and the J segment 6 bases; nucleotides outside the gene matches: 1. Germline V CDR1 and CDR2: ENHRY, SYGVKD. The length of the CDR3 is 15 residues.

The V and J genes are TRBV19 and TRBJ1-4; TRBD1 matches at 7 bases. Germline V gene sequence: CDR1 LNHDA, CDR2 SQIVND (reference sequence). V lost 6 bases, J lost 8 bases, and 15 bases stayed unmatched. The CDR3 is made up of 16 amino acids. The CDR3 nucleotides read TGTGCCAGTAGCGGACACCGGAGTGGGACAGCGGAAAAACTGTTTTTT. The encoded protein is CASSGHRSGTAEKLFF.

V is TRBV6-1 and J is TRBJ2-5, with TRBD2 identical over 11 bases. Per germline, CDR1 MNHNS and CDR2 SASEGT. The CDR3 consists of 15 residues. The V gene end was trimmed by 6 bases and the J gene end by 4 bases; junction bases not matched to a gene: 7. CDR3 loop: CASRDSGRALETQYF. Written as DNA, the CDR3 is TGTGCCAGCAGGGATAGCGGGAGGGCCTTAGAGACCCAGTACTTC.

CDR3 sequence (DNA): TGTGCCTGGAGTGTATTTCGGTGGGACGCGGGAAGCCGCACAGATACGCAGTATTTT. Translated, it gives CAWSVFRWDAGSRTDTQYF. This rearrangement joins TRBV30 to TRBJ2-3, with D perhaps TRBD2 (6 bases). The germline gives CDR1 GTSNPN, CDR2 SVGIG (reference sequence). Trimming cost V 0 bases and J 1 base, with 23 bases left between them. The CDR3 consists of 19 residues.

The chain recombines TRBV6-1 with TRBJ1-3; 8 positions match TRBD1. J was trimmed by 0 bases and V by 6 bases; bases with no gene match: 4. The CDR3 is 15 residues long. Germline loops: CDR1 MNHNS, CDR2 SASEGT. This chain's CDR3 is CASRGQAISGNTIYF. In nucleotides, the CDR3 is TGTGCCAGCAGGGGACAGGCTATCTCTGGAAACACCATATATTTT.

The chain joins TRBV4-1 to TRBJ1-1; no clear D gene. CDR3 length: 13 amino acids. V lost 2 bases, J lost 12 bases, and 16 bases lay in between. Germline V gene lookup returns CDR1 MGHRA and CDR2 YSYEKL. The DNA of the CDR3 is TGCGCCAGCAGCCAAATTGAAGGAGGGCGGACTTTCTTT. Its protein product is CASSQIEGGRTFF.

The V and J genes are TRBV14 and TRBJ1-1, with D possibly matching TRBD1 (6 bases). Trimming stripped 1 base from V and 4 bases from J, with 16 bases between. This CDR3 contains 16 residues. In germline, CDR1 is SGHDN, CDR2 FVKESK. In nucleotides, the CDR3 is TGTGCCAGCAGCCAAGTACCCCAGGGGTTACGCACTGAAGCTTTCTTT. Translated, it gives CASSQVPQGLRTEAFF.

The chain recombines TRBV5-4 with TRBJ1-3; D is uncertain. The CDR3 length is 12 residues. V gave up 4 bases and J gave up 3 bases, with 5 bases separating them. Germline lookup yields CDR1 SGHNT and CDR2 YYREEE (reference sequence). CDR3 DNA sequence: TGTGCCAGCAGCACAAATGGAAACACCATATATTTT. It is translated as CASSTNGNTIYF.

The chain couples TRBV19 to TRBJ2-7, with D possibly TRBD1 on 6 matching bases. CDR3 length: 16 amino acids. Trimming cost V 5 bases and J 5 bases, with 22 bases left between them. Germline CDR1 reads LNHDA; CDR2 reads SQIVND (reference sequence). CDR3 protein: CASSPGTLRFGDEQYF. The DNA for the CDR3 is TGTGCCAGTAGTCCCGGGACACTACGCTTTGGGGACGAGCAGTACTTC.

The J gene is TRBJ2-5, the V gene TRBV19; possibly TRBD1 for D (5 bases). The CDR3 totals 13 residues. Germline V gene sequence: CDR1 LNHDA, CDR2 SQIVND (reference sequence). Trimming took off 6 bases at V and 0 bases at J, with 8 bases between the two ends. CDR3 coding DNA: TGTGCCAGTAGCAGACAGAACCAAGAGACCCAGTACTTC. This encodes CASSRQNQETQYF.

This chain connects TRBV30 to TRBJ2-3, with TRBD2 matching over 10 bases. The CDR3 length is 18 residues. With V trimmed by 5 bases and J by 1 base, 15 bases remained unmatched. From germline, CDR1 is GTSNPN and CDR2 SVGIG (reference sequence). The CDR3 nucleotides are TGTGCCTGGGGGGGGGCTAGCGGGAGTGAAGGGGGCACAGATACGCAGTATTTT. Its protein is CAWGGASGSEGGTDTQYF.

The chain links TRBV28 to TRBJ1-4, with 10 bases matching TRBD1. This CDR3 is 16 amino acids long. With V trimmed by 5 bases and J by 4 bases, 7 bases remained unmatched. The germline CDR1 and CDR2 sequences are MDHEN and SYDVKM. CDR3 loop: CASSRGTGVFNEKLFF. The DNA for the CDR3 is TGTGCCAGCAGTAGAGGGACAGGGGTATTTAATGAAAAACTGTTTTTT.

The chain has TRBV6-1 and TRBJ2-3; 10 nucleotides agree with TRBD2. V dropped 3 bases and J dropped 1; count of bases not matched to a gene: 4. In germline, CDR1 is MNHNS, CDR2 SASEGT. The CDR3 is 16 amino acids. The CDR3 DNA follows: TGTGCCAGCAGTGAGGCCGGGACTAGCGGCACAGATACGCAGTATTTT. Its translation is CASSEAGTSGTDTQYF.

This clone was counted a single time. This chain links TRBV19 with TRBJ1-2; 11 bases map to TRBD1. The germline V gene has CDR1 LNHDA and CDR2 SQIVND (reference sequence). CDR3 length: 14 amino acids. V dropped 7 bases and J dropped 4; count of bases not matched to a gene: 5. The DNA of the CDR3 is TGTGCCAGTACCCCGGACAGGGGGCTCTATGGCTACACCTTC. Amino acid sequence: CASTPDRGLYGYTF.

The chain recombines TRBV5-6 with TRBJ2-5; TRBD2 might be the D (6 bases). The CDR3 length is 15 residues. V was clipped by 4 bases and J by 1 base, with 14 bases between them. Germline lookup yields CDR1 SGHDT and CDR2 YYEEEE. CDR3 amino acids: CASSGVAARQETQYF. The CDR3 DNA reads TGTGCCAGCAGCGGGGTAGCGGCCCGCCAAGAGACCCAGTACTTC.

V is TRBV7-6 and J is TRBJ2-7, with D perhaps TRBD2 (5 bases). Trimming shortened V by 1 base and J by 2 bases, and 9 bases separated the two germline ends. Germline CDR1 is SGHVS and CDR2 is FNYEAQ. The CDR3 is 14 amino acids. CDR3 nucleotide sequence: TGTGCCAGCAGCTTAGGGACTGGGGCCTACGAGCAGTACTTC. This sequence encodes CASSLGTGAYEQYF.